This T cell receptor beta chain was sequenced in a study of shared clonotypes between healthy human individuals. Naive CD8 cells lacked CD45RO, underwent positive selection for CCR7 and left out terminally differentiated effector memory CD45RA+ cells. CDR3 length: 14 amino acids. This table comes from immunoSEQ multiplex PCR, and its TCRdb copy is limited to in-frame clones, with some not included. The repertoire holds under 2,000,000 clones, with just under 95% as singletons. The clonotype comes from a man aged 18 to 30 in good health. The chain is built from TRBV12-2 and TRBJ2-7; the DNA was not used to check the table's D call, TRBD1. TRBV12-2 is flagged as a pseudogene. The material sequenced was naive CD8+ T cells sorted from blood. In DNA form, the CDR3 reads TGTGCAAGTCGCTTTACCGCAGGATCCTACGAGCAGTACTTC. Amino acid sequence: CASRFTAGSYEQYF.